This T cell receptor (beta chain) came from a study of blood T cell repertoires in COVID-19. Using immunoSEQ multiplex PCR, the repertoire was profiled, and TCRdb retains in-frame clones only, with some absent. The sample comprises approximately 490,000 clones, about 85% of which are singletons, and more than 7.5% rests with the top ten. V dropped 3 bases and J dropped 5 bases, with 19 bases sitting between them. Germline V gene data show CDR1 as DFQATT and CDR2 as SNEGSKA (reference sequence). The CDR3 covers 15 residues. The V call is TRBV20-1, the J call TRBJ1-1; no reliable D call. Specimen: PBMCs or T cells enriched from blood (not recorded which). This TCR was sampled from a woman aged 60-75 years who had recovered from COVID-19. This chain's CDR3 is CSASSLYVRETEAFF. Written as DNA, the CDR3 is TGCAGTGCTAGTTCGTTATATGTAAGGGAGACTGAAGCTTTCTTT.